These 15 T cell receptor beta chains share one sample of origin, sequenced in a study of blood T cell repertoires in COVID-19. Method: immunoSEQ multiplex PCR; TCRdb's copy keeps in-frame clones and lacks some. This sample has about 440,000 clones; 88% occur once, and the top ten carry 10% to 15%. Source material: peripheral blood. The receptors were gathered from a woman aged 45 to 65 with COVID-19, enrolled during active disease.

The chain recombines TRBV5-1 with TRBJ2-1; maybe TRBD2 (5 bases). The CDR3 sequence is 15 residues long. CDR1 is SGHRS and CDR2 is YFSETQ in the germline V gene. Trimming took 0 bases from V and 7 from J, leaving 14 bases between them. The CDR3 DNA sequence: TGCGCCAGCAGCTTGGTAGGGTCCGGGGTGAATGAGCAGTTCTTC. This gives the protein CASSLVGSGVNEQFF. Complete variable domain (other parts from reference TRBV5-1 and TRBJ2-1): KAGVTQTPRYLIKTRGQQVTLSCSPISGHRSVSWYQQTPGQGLQFLFEYFSETQRNKGNFPGRFSGRQFSNSRSEMNVSTLELGDSALYLCASSLVGSGVNEQFFGPGTRLTVL.

The rearrangement links TRBV19 to TRBJ1-5; D perhaps matches TRBD1 (6 bases). CDR3 length equals 15 residues. Between the trimmed V and J ends, which lost 3 bases and 6 bases, there was a span of 15 bases. Germline V gene data show CDR1 as LNHDA and CDR2 as SQIVND (reference sequence). The CDR3 spells CASSIEGRGGQPQHF. For the CDR3, the DNA is TGTGCCAGTAGTATCGAGGGCAGGGGCGGTCAGCCCCAGCATTTT.

Only one count was recorded for this clone. The chain combines TRBV5-1 with TRBJ1-1, with a tentative D call TRBD1 (5 bases). This CDR3 is 14 amino acids long. Germline CDR1 reads SGHRS; CDR2 reads YFSETQ. V shed 4 bases and J shed 1 base, with 11 bases lying between them. The DNA of the CDR3 is TGCGCCAGCAGCCGGCGGGGGAAGAACACTGAAGCTTTCTTT. Translation gives CASSRRGKNTEAFF.

Written as DNA, the CDR3 is TGTGCCAGCAGTTTAACGGGGGTTCATGGCTACACCTTC. Protein: CASSLTGVHGYTF. The chain couples TRBV28 to TRBJ1-2, with TRBD1 as a possible D gene (5 bases). The CDR3 extends over 13 amino acids. The V gene's germline CDR1 is MDHEN and CDR2 SYDVKM. V was cut by 2 bases and J by 6 bases, with 10 bases left in between.

Concerning this clone itself: A read error may produce the germline difference seen at one junction end. The J gene is TRBJ1-1, the V gene TRBV12-3 or TRBV12-4; possible D gene TRBD1, 5 bases. This CDR3 region has 11 residues. In nucleotides, the CDR3 is TGTGCCAGCAGTCCGTCGTCAGGGCCCTCCTTT. Its protein is CASSPSSGPSF.

The V gene is TRBV28, the J gene TRBJ1-2; a weak D match, TRBD1 (6 bases). The CDR3 has 15 residues. V gave up 6 bases and J gave up 3 bases, with 17 bases separating them. Germline CDR1 MDHEN, CDR2 SYDVKM. The CDR3 protein is CASSHGSGAYYGYTF. The CDR3 DNA reads TGTGCCAGCAGCCACGGGTCAGGGGCTTACTATGGCTACACCTTC.

The rearrangement links TRBV20-1 to TRBJ2-4; D uncertain. Trimming cost V 7 bases and J 6 bases, with 10 bases left between them. The CDR3 has 11 amino acids. Germline V gives CDR1 DFQATT, CDR2 SNEGSKA (reference sequence). In nucleotides, the CDR3 is TGCAGTGTTGACTCTCTAAACATTCAGTACTTC. This codes for CSVDSLNIQYF.

This rearrangement joins TRBV6-4 to TRBJ1-2; possibly TRBD1 for D (6 bases). V lost 3 bases and J 6 bases, leaving 14 bases between the germline ends. Germline CDR1 MRHNA, CDR2 SNTAGT. There are 14 residues in the CDR3. The chain's CDR3 is CASSESDRNNGYTF. Written as DNA, the CDR3 is TGTGCCAGCAGTGAGTCGGACAGAAATAATGGCTACACCTTC.

V usage is TRBV3-1 (or the pseudogene TRBV3-2) and J usage is TRBJ2-2, with 13 bases fitting TRBD2. The V gene end was trimmed by 2 bases and the J gene end by 7 bases; junction bases not matched to a gene: 4. The CDR3 length is 16 residues. Per the germline V gene, CDR1 is LGHDT and CDR2 is YNNKEL (reference sequence). The CDR3 is CASSQWTSGGIGELFF. Here the CDR3 DNA reads TGTGCCAGCAGCCAATGGACTAGCGGGGGTATCGGGGAGCTGTTTTTT.

Only a few counts were recorded for this clone. This chain connects TRBV3-1 (or the pseudogene TRBV3-2) to TRBJ1-5; D possibly corresponds to TRBD1 (5 bases). Germline V gene lookup returns CDR1 LGHDT and CDR2 YNNKEL (reference sequence). V was pared by 2 bases and J by 6 bases, with 11 bases between. The CDR3 contains 14 residues. The CDR3: CASSQRQGSQPQHF. The CDR3 nucleotides read TGTGCCAGCAGCCAACGGCAGGGTAGTCAGCCCCAGCATTTT.

The V call is TRBV29-1, the J call TRBJ1-2; TRBD1 matches at 8 bases. V was clipped by 0 bases and J by 11 bases; unmatched bases: 5. CDR3 length: 12 amino acids. Germline-derived CDR1 and CDR2 are SQVTM and ANQGSEA. For the CDR3, the DNA is TGCAGCGTTGAAGAGGTTCGGGACAGGTACACCTTC. It codes for CSVEEVRDRYTF.

V gene TRBV7-2 combines with J gene TRBJ1-2, with 7 bases matching TRBD1. V lost 5 bases and J lost 8; bases outside the gene matches: 11. The V gene's germline CDR1 is SGHTA and CDR2 FQGNSA. The CDR3 spans 14 residues. The CDR3 DNA sequence: TGTGCCAGCAGCCTTCCCGGGACAGTGAACGGCTACACCTTC. Protein: CASSLPGTVNGYTF.

The chain uses TRBV5-3 and TRBJ1-2, with unresolved D. TRBV5-3 is given ORF status, its function remaining uncertain. Trimming stripped 1 base from V and 0 bases from J, with 10 bases between. The CDR3 is made up of 15 amino acids. The CDR3 DNA sequence: TGTGCCAGAAGCTTGAATCAGGTCACTAACTATGGCTACACCTTC. Translation: CARSLNQVTNYGYTF.

Only one count was recorded for this clone. V usage is TRBV5-4 and J usage is TRBJ1-2, with TRBD1 identical over 8 bases. The CDR3 contains 14 residues. V lost 0 bases to trimming and J lost 8 bases; unmatched junction nucleotides: 6. From germline, CDR1 is SGHNT and CDR2 YYREEE (reference sequence). In nucleotides, the CDR3 is TGTGCCAGCAGCTTGGTACGGACAGGGCAAGGCTACACCTTC. Translating it yields CASSLVRTGQGYTF.

This clone was seen only once. The chain combines TRBV3-1 (or the pseudogene TRBV3-2) with TRBJ2-3; D is perhaps TRBD2 (5 bases). CDR3 size: 15 residues. Germline V lookup: CDR1 LGHDT, CDR2 YNNKEL (reference sequence). Trimming removed 1 base at V and 2 bases at J, with 10 bases between. The CDR3 protein is CASSQVGRDTDTQYF. CDR3 nucleotide sequence: TGTGCCAGCAGCCAAGTAGGCCGGGACACAGATACGCAGTATTTT.